The entry below gives a single T cell receptor (beta chain) sequence along with its context. The entry originates in a study of shared clonotypes between healthy human individuals. Germline V gives CDR1 SGDLS, CDR2 YYNGEE. Trimming took 0 bases from V and 5 from J, leaving 10 bases between them. This CDR3 has 14 amino acids. It was at deep level that the assay was run. Sequencing was performed with immunoSEQ multiplex PCR; in TCRdb, only in-frame clones are kept and a portion is missing. The table lists about 680,000 clones, around four fifths of them singletons. The chain joins TRBV9 to TRBJ2-3; D gene ambiguous. Sequenced: memory CD4+ T cells sorted from blood. Subset in this sample: CD45RA-negative fraction. The clonotype originates from a woman in her twenties or thirties in good health. For the CDR3, the DNA is TGTGCCAGCAGCGTAGACCGACCTGAAGATACGCAGTATTTT. As protein: CASSVDRPEDTQYF.